The present entry profiles one TCR beta chain with its context. Its cognate antigen is unknown. The data derive from a study of identical twins. Notes on the study in general: There was more out-of-frame TCR alpha sharing in monozygotic twins than models estimated.

It was template switching that added a universal primer site, and there were unique molecular identifiers on the cDNA. TCRdb itself ran the 5' RACE reads through MiXCR, one entry per CDR3 protein. Of 130,000 to 150,000 distinct CDR3 sequences in the sample, around 3.5% were seen once. Germline-derived CDR1 and CDR2 are WNHNN and SYGVQD (reference sequence). The V gene lost 7 bases and the J gene lost 2 bases, with 24 bases spanning the gap. This CDR3 has 17 residues. The rearrangement joins TRBV10-1 to TRBJ2-7, with D unclear. The sequence derives from a man between 18 and 35 years old in good health. The specimen sequenced was memory T cells sorted from blood. This CDR3 reads CASTLIATKSTAYEQYV. CDR3 coding DNA: TGCGCCAGCACTCTGATAGCTACTAAAAGCACAGCCTACGAGCAGTACGTC.